This TCR beta chain was recorded in a study of T cell responses to AZD1222 COVID-19 vaccine. Study in general: Analysis merged second doses at about 4 or about 12 weeks.

Profiling relied on immunoSEQ multiplex PCR, and the TCRdb table lists in-frame clones only, not all of them. The sample gives 130,000 to 150,000 clones, more than 80% of which show up once; under 2% is in the top ten. On this clone itself: Its target is unknown.

Study-wide results and limits: Donors were mostly white British, more females; clonal diversity possibly underestimated. Repertoires in all cases were sampled only once the peak T cell response had passed. The reported proportion of spike-specific TCRs targeting unmutated variant regions was nearly half.

Germline lookup yields CDR1 MDHEN and CDR2 SYDVKM. V gave up 11 bases and J gave up 6 bases; unmatched junction bases: 13. This CDR3 spans 13 amino acids. This chain uses TRBV28 with TRBJ2-7; 7 bases fit TRBD1. The sequence was obtained from an adult in good health. This specimen consisted of peripheral blood, obtained on day 0 of AZD1222 vaccination. As DNA, the CDR3 is TGTGCCTCCAAGGAGACAGGGCCCTCCGAGCAGTACTTC. It translates to CASKETGPSEQYF.